These 23 T cell receptor beta chains share one sample of origin, sequenced in a study of blood T cells in healthy people across ages. A second PCR, run for about 6 to 11 cycles, used a sample-barcoded 5' primer plus a J-beta primer mix. TCRdb re-analysed the 5' RACE reads in MiXCR, keeping a single row per CDR3 protein. The table records 750,000 to 950,000 distinct CDR3 sequences, 25% to 30% of them present only once. These records were also assigned to another study, of T cells of mothers and their children.

Sequencing was performed on blood. All receptors come from a woman aged 40-49 years in good health.

CDR3 coding DNA: TGCAGTGCTAGGGGACTAGCGGATTACAATGAGCAGTTCTTC. Its translation: CSARGLADYNEQFF. V is TRBV20-1 and J is TRBJ2-1; TRBD2 matches at 11 bases. Germline loops: CDR1 DFQATT, CDR2 SNEGSKA (reference sequence). The length of the CDR3 is 14 residues. V was clipped by 3 bases and J by 4 bases; unmatched bases: 2.

The J gene is TRBJ2-3, the V gene TRBV7-2, with D possibly being TRBD2 (6 bases). CDR1 SGHTA and CDR2 FQGNSA come from the germline V gene. Between the trimmed V and J ends, which lost 2 bases and 0 bases, there was a span of 9 bases. The CDR3 length is 15 residues. The CDR3 nucleotides read TGTGCCAGCAGCTTAATCGGGACTAGCACAGATACGCAGTATTTT. Translating it yields CASSLIGTSTDTQYF. Looking up the rest from reference TRBV7-2 and TRBJ2-3 gives the full variable domain: GAGVSQSPSNKVTEKGKDVELRCDPISGHTALYWYRQSLGQGLEFLIYFQGNSAPDKSGLPSDRFSAERTGGSVSTLTIQRTQQEDSAVYLCASSLIGTSTDTQYFGPGTRLTVL.

V is TRBV28 and J is TRBJ2-1, with 14 positions matching TRBD2. The V gene's germline CDR1 is MDHEN and CDR2 SYDVKM. The junction had 7 bases not matched to a gene; V was cut back by 10 bases and J by 5 bases. CDR3 length: 15 residues. The DNA of the CDR3 is TGTGCCACCAGAGGGACTAGCGGGGGACACAATGAGCAGTTCTTC. Translation: CATRGTSGGHNEQFF.

V usage is TRBV10-3 and J usage is TRBJ1-1; D is unclear. Between the trimmed V and J ends, which lost 10 bases and 0 bases, there was a span of 18 bases. The germline gives CDR1 ENHRY, CDR2 SYGVKD. The CDR3 consists of 15 residues. The CDR3 is CASRTQQALNTEAFF. CDR3 DNA sequence: TGTGCCAGCAGGACTCAACAAGCACTGAACACTGAAGCTTTCTTT.

This clonotype has a handful of counts. The V call is TRBV9, the J call TRBJ1-1; D is perhaps TRBD1 (5 bases). CDR3 length: 14 residues. V was cut by 0 bases and J by 2 bases, with 8 bases left in between. Germline V gene sequence: CDR1 SGDLS, CDR2 YYNGEE. The CDR3 DNA reads TGTGCCAGCAGCGTAGACGGGGGAAACACTGAAGCTTTCTTT. This codes for CASSVDGGNTEAFF. Using reference TRBV9 and TRBJ1-1 for the parts outside the CDR3, the full variable domain is DSGVTQTPKHLITATGQRVTLRCSPRSGDLSVYWYQQSLDQGLQFLIQYYNGEERAKGNILERFSAQQFPDLHSELNLSSLELGDSALYFCASSVDGGNTEAFFGQGTRLTVV.

This clonotype was counted once. The chain employs TRBV4-3 and TRBJ1-3; D is unclear. V was clipped by 0 bases and J by 12 bases, with 12 bases between them. Germline assignment: CDR1 LGHNA and CDR2 YSLEER. The CDR3 covers 13 residues. The CDR3 DNA reads TGCGCCAGCAGCCAAGATCCCCAAACTCTCATATATTTT. Protein: CASSQDPQTLIYF.

The rearrangement uses TRBV7-9 and TRBJ2-1; D might be TRBD2 (5 bases). The V end was cut by 1 base, the J end by 8 bases, with 15 bases between. CDR1 and CDR2 (germline): SEHNR, FQNEAQ (reference sequence). The CDR3 loop spans 15 amino acids. CDR3 coding DNA: TGTGCCAGCAGCTTAGTACTAGTGGGCTCGGATGAGCAGTTCTTC. Protein sequence: CASSLVLVGSDEQFF. Using reference TRBV7-9 and TRBJ2-1 for the parts outside the CDR3, the full variable domain is DTGVSQNPRHKITKRGQNVTFRCDPISEHNRLYWYRQTLGQGPEFLTYFQNEAQLEKSRLLSDRFSAERPKGSFSTLEIQRTEQGDSAMYLCASSLVLVGSDEQFFGPGTRLTVL.

As regards this clonotype: The junction departs from germline at one end; a sequencing error may be responsible. The chain carries TRBV7-8 and TRBJ1-5, with a possible D match to TRBD1 (6 bases). Germline values: CDR1 SGHVS, CDR2 FQNEAQ. This CDR3 contains 14 residues. CDR3 loop: CASSDRISNQPQHF. The DNA for the CDR3 is TGCGCCAGCAGCGACAGGATTAGCAATCAGCCCCAGCATTTT.

This clonotype came up a few times. It may be a read error: a sequence one base away is much more abundant. The rearrangement uses TRBV6-1 and TRBJ2-5; TRBD2 agrees at 8 bases. V gave up 5 bases and J gave up 4 bases; unmatched junction bases: 9. This CDR3 has 15 amino acids. Germline V gene lookup returns CDR1 MNHNS and CDR2 SASEGT. CDR3: CASSSPGLGSETQYF. CDR3 bases: TGTGCCAGCAGTAGCCCGGGACTAGGATCAGAGACCCAGTACTTC.

The rearrangement joins TRBV7-2 to TRBJ1-1; 8 nucleotides agree with TRBD1. Looked up from germline, CDR1 is SGHTA and CDR2 is FQGNSA. V lost 5 bases, J lost 3 bases, and 5 bases stayed unmatched. This CDR3 is built from 14 residues. In DNA form, the CDR3 reads TGTGCCAGCAGCATCGGACAGGGTTACACTGAAGCTTTCTTT. Its translation: CASSIGQGYTEAFF. The variable domain in full, with the rest retrieved from reference TRBV7-2 and TRBJ1-1, is GAGVSQSPSNKVTEKGKDVELRCDPISGHTALYWYRQSLGQGLEFLIYFQGNSAPDKSGLPSDRFSAERTGGSVSTLTIQRTQQEDSAVYLCASSIGQGYTEAFFGQGTRLTVV.

This clonotype was seen a few times. This chain connects TRBV12-3 or TRBV12-4 to TRBJ2-7; D uncertain. Trimming removed 3 bases at V and 2 bases at J, with 14 bases between. The CDR3 is made up of 15 amino acids. The chain's CDR3 is CASSLTGTRPYEQYF. The CDR3 DNA follows: TGTGCCAGCAGTTTGACCGGAACGAGACCCTACGAGCAGTACTTC.

V gene TRBV20-1 combines with J gene TRBJ1-1; maybe TRBD1 (5 bases). With 5 bases removed from V and 7 bases from J, the gap between germline ends came to 20 bases. The germline V gene has CDR1 DFQATT and CDR2 SNEGSKA (reference sequence). This CDR3 comprises 14 residues. The DNA of the CDR3 is TGCAGTGCTGGCCCCCTCGATAGAAGGGGTGAAGCTTTCTTT. It yields the protein CSAGPLDRRGEAFF.

Remarks on this clonotype: Germline is not matched at one junction end, which may reflect a read error. The chain employs TRBV5-1 and TRBJ2-3, with 9 bases fitting TRBD2. Germline loops: CDR1 SGHRS, CDR2 YFSETQ. The CDR3 is 17 amino acids. The CDR3 spells CASSLGLIAGVGDMQYF. The CDR3 region has the DNA TGCGCCAGCAGCTTGGGATTGATAGCGGGGGTCGGAGATATGCAGTATTTT.

The rearrangement links TRBV5-5 to TRBJ1-5; no clear D gene. The V end lost 4 bases, the J end lost 5 bases, and 10 bases lay between the germline ends. This CDR3 region has 13 residues. The germline V gene encodes CDR1 SGHKS and CDR2 YYEKEE (reference sequence). In DNA, the CDR3 is TGTGCCAGCAGCCCGTGGATCGATCAGCCCCAGCATTTT. It specifies CASSPWIDQPQHF.

This clonotype was recorded once. In DNA form, the CDR3 reads TGCAGTGCACGGGGGGATTCGGGCTATGGCTACACCTTC. This gives the protein CSARGDSGYGYTF. This chain links TRBV20-1 with TRBJ1-2, with a weak D call TRBD1 (5 bases). Germline assignment: CDR1 DFQATT and CDR2 SNEGSKA (reference sequence). V was shortened by 6 bases and J by 4 bases, with 15 bases between the two germline ends. This CDR3 is 13 amino acids long.

This clonotype was recorded a few times. This chain uses TRBV18 with TRBJ1-1, with 9 bases identical to TRBD1. The V gene end was trimmed by 6 bases and the J gene end by 11 bases; junction bases not matched to a gene: 13. Germline assignment: CDR1 KGHSH and CDR2 LQKENI. This CDR3 is 14 amino acids long. CDR3 coding DNA: TGTGCCAGCTCGTCGATTCCGGGACAGGGATCCGCTTTCTTT. This encodes CASSSIPGQGSAFF.

This sequence joins TRBV6-2 or TRBV6-3 and TRBJ1-6; 7 bases fit TRBD1. With V trimmed by 2 bases and J by 7 bases, 5 bases remained unmatched. Germline CDR1 is MNHEY and CDR2 is SVGEGT. The CDR3 spans 15 residues. CDR3 in DNA: TGTGCCAGCAGTTACCACGGGACAGCGAATTCACCCCTCCACTTT. Its protein is CASSYHGTANSPLHF.

This clonotype was picked up many times. CDR3 DNA sequence: TGCAGTGCTAGAGATCGAGAAGGGCGCTCCTACGAGCAGTACTTC. This codes for CSARDREGRSYEQYF. V and J are TRBV20-1 and TRBJ2-7; D not resolved. The CDR3 contains 15 residues. V was pared by 0 bases and J by 0 bases, with 12 bases between. Germline CDR1 is DFQATT and CDR2 is SNEGSKA (reference sequence).

The chain recombines TRBV20-1 with TRBJ2-1; D is perhaps TRBD1 (5 bases). Germline assignment: CDR1 DFQATT and CDR2 SNEGSKA (reference sequence). This CDR3 comprises 14 residues. Trimming stripped 0 bases from V and 10 bases from J, with 16 bases between. The CDR3 sequence is CSAREAQGQGEQFF. CDR3 DNA sequence: TGCAGTGCTAGAGAAGCTCAGGGCCAGGGAGAGCAGTTCTTC.

This clonotype showed up just a few times. This clone may be a read error of a much larger clone one base away. The chain couples TRBV28 to TRBJ1-5; tentative D call: TRBD1 (6 bases). Germline V gene data show CDR1 as MDHEN and CDR2 as SYDVKM. Deletions cut 5 bases from V and 5 bases from J, with 13 bases between. This CDR3 has 14 amino acids. In DNA, the CDR3 is TGTGCCAGCAGTCGCTTGGGGGGCGATCAGCCCCAGCATTTT. Translated: CASSRLGGDQPQHF.

The CDR3 reads CASAAGAPYKQYV. CDR3 nucleotides: TGTGCCAGCGCGGCGGGGGCCCCCTACAAGCAGTACGTC. The rearrangement links TRBV6-1 to TRBJ2-7; tentatively, D is TRBD2 (7 bases). The CDR3 covers 13 residues. Germline V gives CDR1 MNHNS, CDR2 SASEGT.

This clonotype was observed at least ten times. V gene TRBV6-1 combines with J gene TRBJ1-2; no firm D call. Germline CDR1 MNHNS, CDR2 SASEGT. The CDR3 is 12 amino acids. V was clipped by 11 bases and J by 2 bases, with 12 bases between them. The CDR3 nucleotides read TGTGCCGCCGGACGTACAAACTATGGCTACACCTTC. It specifies CAAGRTNYGYTF.

This rearrangement joins TRBV29-1 to TRBJ2-1; 7 bases match TRBD2. V dropped 8 bases and J dropped 5; count of bases not matched to a gene: 12. The germline V gene has CDR1 SQVTM and CDR2 ANQGSEA. The CDR3 has 14 residues. The CDR3 DNA follows: TGCAGCACTGCTGTCCAGCGGGGTGACAATGAGCAGTTCTTC. Its translation: CSTAVQRGDNEQFF.